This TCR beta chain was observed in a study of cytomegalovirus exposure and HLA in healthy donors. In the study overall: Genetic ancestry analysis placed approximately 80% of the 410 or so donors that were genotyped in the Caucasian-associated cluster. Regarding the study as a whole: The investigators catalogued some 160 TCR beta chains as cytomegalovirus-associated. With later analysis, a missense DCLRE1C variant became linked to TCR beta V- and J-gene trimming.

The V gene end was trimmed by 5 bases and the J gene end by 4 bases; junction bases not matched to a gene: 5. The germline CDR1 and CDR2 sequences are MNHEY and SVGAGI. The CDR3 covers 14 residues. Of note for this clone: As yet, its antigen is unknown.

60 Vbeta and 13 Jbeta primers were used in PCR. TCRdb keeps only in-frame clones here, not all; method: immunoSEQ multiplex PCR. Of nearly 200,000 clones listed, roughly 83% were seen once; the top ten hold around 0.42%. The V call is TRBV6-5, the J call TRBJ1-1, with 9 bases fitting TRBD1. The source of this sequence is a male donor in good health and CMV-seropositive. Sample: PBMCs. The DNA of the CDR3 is TGTGCCAGCAGTGGCCGGACAGGGGCCACTGAAGCTTTCTTT. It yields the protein CASSGRTGATEAFF.